The 23 T cell receptor beta chains listed next were all sequenced from one sample in a study of blood T cells in healthy people across ages. It was with a sample-barcoded 5' primer and a J-beta primer mix that a second PCR of about 6 to 12 cycles was run. TCRdb independently ran MiXCR on the 5' RACE reads; one entry per CDR3 protein. The sample carries roughly 2 million distinct CDR3 sequences, just under 50% recorded once. Sequenced input: blood. These TCRs come from a woman aged 40 to 50 in good health.

The rearrangement joins TRBV4-2 to TRBJ1-4; TRBD1 matches 10 bases. The CDR3 is made up of 17 amino acids. The germline V gene encodes CDR1 LGHNA and CDR2 YNFKEQ. J lost 3 bases, V lost 3 bases, and 7 bases had no gene match. Here the CDR3 DNA reads TGTGCCAGCAGCCAGGTCTCGACAGGGGGCCCTAATGAAAAACTGTTTTTT. It codes for CASSQVSTGGPNEKLFF.

V is TRBV29-1 and J is TRBJ2-4, with TRBD1 matching 9 bases. The CDR3 consists of 13 residues. CDR1 is SQVTM and CDR2 is ANQGSEA in the germline V gene. The V and J ends lost 8 bases and 7 bases, in that order; junction bases with no gene match: 9. The CDR3 reads CSILGQGVNIQYF. In DNA form, the CDR3 reads TGCAGCATCCTGGGACAGGGAGTTAACATTCAGTACTTC.

This clonotype was seen a few times. The chain uses TRBV7-2 and TRBJ2-1; a weak D match, TRBD2 (5 bases). The V gene's germline CDR1 is SGHTA and CDR2 FQGNSA. V was shortened by 4 bases and J by 7 bases, with 17 bases between the two germline ends. The CDR3 loop spans 15 amino acids. The CDR3 bases are TGTGCCAGCAGCTCTGTTGGACTCAATCTAAATGAGCAGTTCTTC. This encodes CASSSVGLNLNEQFF. The whole variable domain, filled in from reference TRBV7-2 and TRBJ2-1, reads GAGVSQSPSNKVTEKGKDVELRCDPISGHTALYWYRQSLGQGLEFLIYFQGNSAPDKSGLPSDRFSAERTGGSVSTLTIQRTQQEDSAVYLCASSSVGLNLNEQFFGPGTRLTVL.

This chain joins TRBV7-2 and TRBJ2-3; maybe TRBD2 (5 bases). V was clipped by 3 bases and J by 7 bases, with 14 bases between them. Germline lookup yields CDR1 SGHTA and CDR2 FQGNSA. The CDR3 contains 14 residues. The CDR3 coding sequence is TGTGCCAGCAGCTTTCCCGGGATTCAGAATACGCAGTATTTT. Translating it yields CASSFPGIQNTQYF. The full variable domain, its missing parts supplied by reference TRBV7-2 and TRBJ2-3, is GAGVSQSPSNKVTEKGKDVELRCDPISGHTALYWYRQSLGQGLEFLIYFQGNSAPDKSGLPSDRFSAERTGGSVSTLTIQRTQQEDSAVYLCASSFPGIQNTQYFGPGTRLTVL.

Points on this clonotype: The CDR3 carries no conserved terminal phenylalanine or tryptophan, so it likely arises from a read error. The genes are TRBV29-1 and TRBJ2-7, with D unresolved. The end of the DNA is better explained by TRBJ2-4, so the J call may be wrong. There are 11 residues in the CDR3. Per germline, CDR1 SQVTM and CDR2 ANQGSEA. CDR3 amino acids: CSVADGNIQYL. The CDR3 DNA reads as TGCAGCGTGGCTGACGGAAACATTCAGTACTTA.

Here the CDR3 DNA reads TGTGCCAGCAGAAGGACTAGCGGGATAGAGACCCAGTACTTC. The encoded protein is CASRRTSGIETQYF. This chain joins TRBV6-2 or TRBV6-3 and TRBJ2-5, with 12 bases fitting TRBD2. Per the germline V gene, CDR1 is MNHEY and CDR2 is SVGEGT. The CDR3 contains 14 residues. V shed 6 bases, J shed 4 bases, and the junction held 3 bases outside the gene matches.

V and J are TRBV7-9 and TRBJ2-3; a weak D match, TRBD2 (5 bases). The CDR3 consists of 15 residues. Germline-derived CDR1 and CDR2 are SEHNR and FQNEAQ (reference sequence). The V end was cut by 5 bases, the J end by 2 bases, with 14 bases between. CDR3 nucleotide sequence: TGTGCCAGCAGCACAAGCGGAAGCCCCACAGATACGCAGTATTTT. This encodes CASSTSGSPTDTQYF.

Written as DNA, the CDR3 is TGTGCCAGCAGCCCGGATCCCTCATCCTACGAGCAGTACTTC. As protein: CASSPDPSSYEQYF. The rearrangement uses TRBV5-5 and TRBJ2-4; D is unclear. The DNA matches TRBJ2-7 better at its end, which makes the J call doubtful. The CDR3 spans 14 residues. CDR1 and CDR2 from the germline V gene are SGHKS and YYEKEE (reference sequence).

The J gene is TRBJ2-5, the V gene TRBV13; D assignment may be TRBD1 or TRBD2 (5 bases each). Germline CDR1 and CDR2: PRHDT and FYEKMQ (reference sequence). The CDR3 is 15 residues long. Between the trimmed V and J ends, which lost 3 bases and 2 bases, there was a span of 13 bases. The CDR3 bases are TGTGCCAGCAGCTTGGGGGATGACAGTCAAGAGACCCAGTACTTC. Translating it yields CASSLGDDSQETQYF.

The V gene is TRBV20-1, the J gene TRBJ2-3; 7 nucleotides line up with TRBD2. The CDR3 length is 14 residues. V trimming: 5 bases; J trimming: 4 bases; junction bases outside the gene matches: 9. Germline CDR1 is DFQATT and CDR2 is SNEGSKA (reference sequence). CDR3 amino acids: CSASRRGGPDTQYF. CDR3 in DNA: TGCAGTGCTTCCCGCCGCGGGGGTCCAGATACGCAGTATTTT.

The genes are TRBV7-8 and TRBJ2-1; 7 bases agree with TRBD1. J was trimmed by 8 bases and V by 1 base; bases with no gene match: 11. The CDR3 totals 16 residues. Germline CDR1 SGHVS, CDR2 FQNEAQ. This CDR3 is CASSLVSGTDWDEQFF. In DNA, the CDR3 is TGTGCCAGCAGCTTAGTCTCCGGGACAGACTGGGATGAGCAGTTCTTC. The full variable domain, its missing parts supplied by reference TRBV7-8 and TRBJ2-1, is GAGVSQSPRYKVAKRGQDVALRCDPISGHVSLFWYQQALGQGPEFLTYFQNEAQLDKSGLPSDRFFAERPEGSVSTLKIQRTQQEDSAVYLCASSLVSGTDWDEQFFGPGTRLTVL.

The gene calls are TRBV3-1 and TRBJ2-5; D perhaps matches TRBD1 (6 bases). The assigned J gene may be wrong: the sequence end matches TRBJ2-7 better. This CDR3 region has 14 residues. Germline CDR1 and CDR2: LGHDT and YNNKEL (reference sequence). The CDR3 bases are TGTGCCAGCAGCCAAGCCTTACAGGGTGGCGAGCAGTACTTC. Its protein product is CASSQALQGGEQYF.

The V gene is TRBV6-4, the J gene TRBJ2-3, with a weak D call TRBD2 (5 bases). Trimming cost V 8 bases and J 4 bases, with 16 bases left between them. The CDR3 consists of 14 residues. Per germline, CDR1 MRHNA and CDR2 SNTAGT. The CDR3 DNA is TGTGCCAGCGCCCGGGAAGGCTCCTCAGATACGCAGTATTTT. Protein product: CASAREGSSDTQYF.

This clonotype showed up just once. The rearrangement uses TRBV2 and TRBJ2-5; D call uncertain. V was cut by 6 bases and J by 11 bases, with 16 bases left in between. The CDR3 extends over 12 amino acids. Germline V lookup: CDR1 SNHLY, CDR2 FYNNEI. CDR3 DNA: TGTGCCAGCAGGGACGATAGTAATGAGCAGTACTTC. Encoded protein: CASRDDSNEQYF.

The V call is TRBV6-6, the J call TRBJ1-1; TRBD1 aligns across 8 bases. The germline V gene encodes CDR1 MNHNY and CDR2 SVGAGI (reference sequence). The CDR3 covers 17 residues. V shed 2 bases and J 3 bases; nucleotides not matched to a gene: 11. CDR3 coding DNA: TGTGCCAGCAGTTACCCCAACCCTTCAGGGGGCGACACTGAAGCTTTCTTT. It encodes CASSYPNPSGGDTEAFF.

This chain joins TRBV12-3 or TRBV12-4 and TRBJ2-3; unclear D gene. This CDR3 has 15 amino acids. The V end lost 6 bases, the J end lost 2 bases, and 15 bases lay between the germline ends. The CDR3, as DNA: TGTGCCAGCAGGAAAGGCGGTGGAGTCACAGATACGCAGTATTTT. Protein: CASRKGGGVTDTQYF.

V gene TRBV4-1 combines with J gene TRBJ2-5; D remains ambiguous. V lost 3 bases and J 5 bases, leaving 16 bases between the germline ends. Germline V CDR1 and CDR2: MGHRA, YSYEKL. This CDR3 spans 15 amino acids. The CDR3 DNA reads TGCGCCAGCAGCCAGGTCCCCCGGGTTCCGGAGACCCAGTACTTC. This sequence encodes CASSQVPRVPETQYF.

A few counts support this clonotype. This chain connects TRBV20-1 to TRBJ2-7; 9 nucleotides agree with TRBD1. This CDR3 comprises 11 residues. CDR1 DFQATT and CDR2 SNEGSKA come from the germline V gene (reference sequence). CDR3 protein: CSRQGVYEQYF. The CDR3 DNA sequence: TGCAGCAGACAGGGGGTCTACGAGCAGTACTTC.

The CDR3 nucleotides read TGTGCCAGCAGCCGGATGGGAGTTAACTCTGGGGCCAACGTCCTGACTTTC. It encodes CASSRMGVNSGANVLTF. The V gene is TRBV5-5, the J gene TRBJ2-6, with D possibly being TRBD2 (5 bases). Germline CDR1 SGHKS, CDR2 YYEKEE (reference sequence). The CDR3 is 17 residues long. Trimming removed 4 bases at V and 0 bases at J, with 14 bases between. Full variable domain (missing parts from reference TRBV5-5 and TRBJ2-6): DAGVTQSPTHLIKTRGQQVTLRCSPISGHKSVSWYQQVLGQGPQFIFQYYEKEERGRGNFPDRFSARQFPNYSSELNVNALLLGDSALYLCASSRMGVNSGANVLTFGAGSRLTVL.

The chain couples TRBV4-2 to TRBJ2-7; TRBD2 agrees at 7 bases. This CDR3 spans 17 amino acids. Germline trimming cut 0 bases from V and 0 bases from J; bases unmatched to any gene: 8. Germline V gene lookup returns CDR1 LGHNA and CDR2 YNFKEQ. This chain's CDR3 is CASSQDLGAGSSYEQYF. The CDR3 DNA reads TGTGCCAGCAGCCAAGATTTGGGAGCGGGGAGCTCCTACGAGCAGTACTTC.

This chain joins TRBV15 and TRBJ2-5; the match to TRBD2 covers 9 bases. The J segment lost 9 bases and the V segment lost 5 bases, leaving 10 bases of the junction unmatched. This CDR3 comprises 14 residues. Germline CDR1 and CDR2: LNHNV and YYDKDF (reference sequence). The DNA for the CDR3 is TGTGCCACCAGCGCAGCGGGGGGTTTTGGGGCCCAGTACTTC. It yields the protein CATSAAGGFGAQYF.

The J gene is TRBJ2-4, the V gene TRBV4-3, with a tentative D call TRBD1 (6 bases). Trimming took off 0 bases at V and 6 bases at J, with 15 bases between the two ends. This CDR3 has 16 residues. Germline V gene sequence: CDR1 LGHNA, CDR2 YSLEER. CDR3 protein: CASSQEPPGVSNIQYF. The CDR3, as DNA: TGCGCCAGCAGCCAAGAACCCCCAGGGGTCTCAAACATTCAGTACTTC.

The sample holds a few counts of this clonotype. In nucleotides, the CDR3 is TGTGCCAGCAGTCTCACGGCAGCCCCCTCCGCAACTAATGAAAAACTGTTTTTT. Amino acids: CASSLTAAPSATNEKLFF. V gene TRBV6-1 combines with J gene TRBJ1-4, with D unclear. The CDR3 is 18 residues long. Between the trimmed V and J ends, which lost 5 bases and 0 bases, there was a span of 19 bases. Germline V CDR1 and CDR2: MNHNS, SASEGT.